Listed below are T cell receptor beta chains from one sample, sequenced in a study of T cell changes during pregnancy in multiple sclerosis. Measured with immunoSEQ multiplex PCR; TCRdb has only the in-frame clones, and not every one. The sample records about 47,000 clones, 90% to 95% being singletons. Source: peripheral blood, taken in the third trimester of pregnancy. These receptors originate from a female donor with multiple sclerosis, enrolled in a pregnancy study. CDR3s include the opening cysteine and the closing phenylalanine or tryptophan. Each record gives: V gene, clone size, D gene, J gene, CDR3 protein, CDR3 DNA. The D gene is left open where the match is weak. Not every row has a clone size; where given, it reads once, few, many or a size class.

TRBV19	.	TRBD2	TRBJ2-1	CASSESSGGYNEQFF	TGTGCCAGTAGTGAATCTAGCGGAGGTTACAATGAGCAGTTCTTC
TRBV10-1	.	TRBD2	TRBJ2-5	CASSKNSGRVTQETQYF	TGCGCCAGCAGCAAGAATAGCGGGAGGGTTACTCAAGAGACCCAGTACTTC
TRBV27	.	TRBD1	TRBJ2-7	CASRAGGNEQYF	TGTGCCAGCAGAGCAGGGGGCAATGAGCAGTACTTC
TRBV11-1	.	TRBD2	TRBJ2-2	CASSPTSGNTGELFF	TGTGCCAGCAGTCCCACTAGCGGGAACACCGGGGAGCTGTTTTTT
TRBV5-4	.	TRBD2	TRBJ2-1	CASSLAKTSGSLINEQFF	TGTGCCAGCAGCTTGGCCAAAACTAGCGGGAGTCTTATAAATGAGCAGTTCTTC
TRBV6-5	once	TRBD2	TRBJ2-1	CASSYSRTSGRYEQFF	TGTGCCAGCAGTTACTCTAGGACTAGCGGGAGGTATGAGCAGTTCTTC
TRBV6-5	.	.	TRBJ1-1	CASSYLGETEAFF	TGTGCCAGCAGTTACCTAGGAGAAACTGAAGCTTTCTTT
TRBV2	.	TRBD2	TRBJ2-1	CASRPSTSGRKILWYNEQFF	TGTGCCAGCAGACCATCGACTAGCGGGAGGAAGATTTTATGGTACAATGAGCAGTTCTTC
TRBV6-4	once	TRBD1	TRBJ2-1	CASSDSGTGSYNEQFF	TGTGCCAGCAGTGACTCTGGGACAGGGAGTTACAATGAGCAGTTCTTC
TRBV5-4	.	.	TRBJ2-7	CASSLTGSYEQYF	TGTGCCAGCAGCTTGACAGGATCCTACGAGCAGTACTTC
TRBV7-2	.	TRBD2	TRBJ2-1	CASSLVAGGPHEQFF	TGTGCCAGCAGCTTAGTAGCGGGAGGGCCCCATGAGCAGTTCTTC
TRBV7-3	.	TRBD1	TRBJ2-7	CASSFGRGPYEQYF	TGTGCCAGCAGCTTCGGAAGGGGGCCCTACGAGCAGTACTTC
TRBV27	.	TRBD1	TRBJ2-7	CASSPTGVYEQYF	TGTGCCAGCAGTCCCACAGGGGTCTACGAGCAGTACTTC
TRBV18	.	TRBD1	TRBJ1-5	CASSPLTGGVQPQHF	TGTGCCAGCTCACCCCTGACAGGGGGGGTTCAACCCCAGCATTTT
TRBV6-1	.	TRBD1	TRBJ1-4	CASMGRGTGAEKLFF	TGTGCCAGCATGGGAAGAGGGACAGGGGCTGAAAAACTGTTTTTT
TRBV18	.	TRBD1	TRBJ2-7	CASSRTGGSYEQYF	TGTGCCAGCTCCAGGACAGGGGGAAGCTACGAGCAGTACTTC
TRBV19	.	TRBD2	TRBJ2-2	CASQGRAFGTGELFF	TGTGCCAGCCAAGGGAGGGCCTTCGGTACCGGGGAGCTGTTTTTT
TRBV5-1	.	TRBD2	TRBJ2-3	CASSQNGLAGRTDTQYF	TGCGCCAGCAGCCAGAACGGACTAGCGGGGAGGACGGATACGCAGTATTTT
TRBV15	.	.	TRBJ1-2	CATSLETGGMTNYGYTF	TGTGCCACCAGCCTCGAAACGGGGGGGATGACTAACTATGGCTACACCTTC
TRBV11-2	.	TRBD1	TRBJ1-1	CASSLGAGTGESEAFF	TGTGCCAGCAGCTTGGGGGCCGGGACAGGGGAGTCTGAAGCTTTCTTT
TRBV2	.	.	TRBJ2-5	CASSGRVPGMETQYF	TGTGCCAGCAGTGGTAGGGTTCCGGGGATGGAGACCCAGTACTTC
TRBV6-4	large	TRBD1	TRBJ2-1	CASSRTGEGEQFF	TGTGCCAGCAGCAGGACAGGGGAGGGGGAGCAGTTCTTC
TRBV5-6	once	.	TRBJ2-5	CASSFEIRETQYF	TGTGCCAGCAGCTTTGAGATCCGAGAGACCCAGTACTTC
TRBV7-3	.	TRBD1	TRBJ2-4	CASSLTGTGVAKNIQYF	TGTGCCAGCAGCTTAACAGGGACAGGGGTCGCCAAAAACATTCAGTACTTC
TRBV27	.	TRBD1	TRBJ1-5	CASSGPGQGRQPQHF	TGTGCCAGCAGTGGACCGGGACAGGGACGTCAGCCCCAGCATTTT
TRBV7-9	once	.	TRBJ1-5	CASSHNSNQPQHF	TGTGCCAGCAGCCACAATAGCAATCAGCCCCAGCATTTT
TRBV5-8	.	TRBD1	TRBJ2-7	CASSSQLTGSSYEQYF	TGTGCCAGCAGCTCCCAATTGACAGGGAGCTCCTACGAGCAGTACTTC
TRBV6-5	.	TRBD2	TRBJ2-3	CASSYYSGRASDTQYF	TGTGCCAGCAGTTATTATAGCGGGAGGGCCTCGGATACGCAGTATTTT
TRBV28	.	TRBD2	TRBJ2-7	CASSWTSSYEQYF	TGTGCCAGCAGTTGGACTAGCAGCTACGAGCAGTACTTC
TRBV19	.	.	TRBJ1-5	CASSLDSPNQPQHF	TGTGCCAGTAGTCTAGACAGTCCCAATCAGCCCCAGCATTTT
TRBV7-2	.	TRBD2	TRBJ2-1	CASSYNPRGSGVDEQFF	TGTGCCAGCAGCTACAACCCGCGAGGTAGCGGGGTCGATGAGCAGTTCTTC
TRBV19	.	TRBD2	TRBJ2-7	CASSNGGGLAGPLSYEQYF	TGTGCCAGTAGTAATGGTGGAGGTCTAGCGGGGCCATTATCCTACGAGCAGTACTTC
TRBV20-1	.	TRBD1	TRBJ2-5	CSADRAKTQYF	TGCAGTGCTGACAGGGCAAAGACCCAGTACTTC
TRBV5-1	.	TRBD1	TRBJ1-2	CASSLWTGTGSNYGYTF	TGCGCCAGCAGCTTGTGGACCGGGACAGGATCTAACTATGGCTACACCTTC
TRBV28	.	TRBD1	TRBJ1-2	CASSLNGYWGSSGQGDYGYTF	TGTGCCAGCAGTTTAAATGGTTATTGGGGGTCGTCCGGACAGGGGGACTATGGCTACACCTTC
TRBV7-6	.	TRBD2	TRBJ2-3	CASRPAGGADTQYF	TGTGCCAGCAGACCAGCGGGAGGCGCAGATACGCAGTATTTT
TRBV28	.	.	TRBJ2-5	CASSLNRLGETQYF	TGTGCCAGCAGTTTGAACAGGCTGGGAGAGACCCAGTACTTC
TRBV27	.	.	TRBJ1-5	CASIKGRYYDFSNQPQHF	TGTGCCAGCATTAAGGGGAGGTATTATGATTTTAGCAATCAGCCCCAGCATTTT
TRBV9	once	TRBD2	TRBJ2-1	CASSAHPSRERDNEQFF	TGTGCCAGCAGCGCCCACCCTTCGCGGGAGAGGGATAATGAGCAGTTCTTC